This record covers a single TCR beta chain. This sample is drawn from a study of T cell changes during pregnancy in multiple sclerosis. The V end was cut by 3 bases, the J end by 2 bases, with 5 bases between. Germline CDR1 reads MDHEN; CDR2 reads SYDVKM. CDR3 length equals 12 residues. The assay was immunoSEQ multiplex PCR, and TCRdb's table has in-frame clones only and misses some. The repertoire holds about 46,000 clones, around 93% seen once, with roughly 3.7% in the top ten. This chain joins TRBV28 and TRBJ2-7; D ambiguous. This sample comprised CD8+ T cells from peripheral blood mononuclear cells, obtained after pregnancy. This sequence originates from a female donor with multiple sclerosis, enrolled in a pregnancy study. The CDR3 nucleotides read TGTGCCAGCAGTTTGTCCGCCTACGAGCAGTACTTC. Its translation: CASSLSAYEQYF.